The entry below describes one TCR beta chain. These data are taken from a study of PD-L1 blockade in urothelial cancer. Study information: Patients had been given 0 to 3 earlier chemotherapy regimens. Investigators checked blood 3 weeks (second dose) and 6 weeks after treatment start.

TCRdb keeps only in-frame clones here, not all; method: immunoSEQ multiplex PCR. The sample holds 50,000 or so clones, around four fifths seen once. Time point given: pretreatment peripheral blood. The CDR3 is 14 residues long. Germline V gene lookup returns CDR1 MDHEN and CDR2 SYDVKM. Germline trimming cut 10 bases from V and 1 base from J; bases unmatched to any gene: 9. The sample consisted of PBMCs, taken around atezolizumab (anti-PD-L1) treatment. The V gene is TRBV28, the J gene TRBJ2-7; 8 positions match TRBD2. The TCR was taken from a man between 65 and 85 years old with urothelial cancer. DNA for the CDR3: TGTGCCACTCTTAGCGGGATCCTTTCCTACGAGCAGTACTTC. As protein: CATLSGILSYEQYF.